This TCR beta chain was retrieved from a study of PD-L1 blockade in urothelial cancer. Time point: peripheral blood 6 weeks after treatment start. Every patient provided from 1 to 8 samples, collected pretreatment and on-treatment. The repertoire was sequenced with immunoSEQ multiplex PCR; TCRdb's copy has only in-frame clones and lacks some. The sample has over 25,000 clones; about 80% are singletons. Trimming cost V 2 bases and J 4 bases; bases outside gene matches: 5. CDR1 is SGHRS and CDR2 is YFSETQ in the germline V gene. CDR3 length: 16 residues. V usage is TRBV5-1 and J usage is TRBJ1-6; 8 nucleotides line up with TRBD1. This receptor was taken from a man between 65 and 85 years old with urothelial cancer. This specimen was PBMCs, taken around atezolizumab (anti-PD-L1) treatment. The CDR3 sequence: CASSFTTGAYNSPLHF. DNA for the CDR3: TGCGCCAGCAGCTTTACGACAGGGGCATATAATTCACCCCTCCACTTT.